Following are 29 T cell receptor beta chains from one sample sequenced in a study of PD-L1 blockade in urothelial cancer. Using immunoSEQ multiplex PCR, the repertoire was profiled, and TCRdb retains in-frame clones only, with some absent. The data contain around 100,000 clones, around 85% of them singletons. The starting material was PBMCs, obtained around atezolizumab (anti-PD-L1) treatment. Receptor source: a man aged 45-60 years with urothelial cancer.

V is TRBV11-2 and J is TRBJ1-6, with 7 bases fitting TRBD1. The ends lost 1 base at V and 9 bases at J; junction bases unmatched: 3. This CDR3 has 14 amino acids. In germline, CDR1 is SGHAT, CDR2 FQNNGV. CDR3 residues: CASSLGQGLSPLHF. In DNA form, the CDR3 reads TGTGCCAGCAGCTTAGGACAGGGCCTTTCACCCCTCCACTTT. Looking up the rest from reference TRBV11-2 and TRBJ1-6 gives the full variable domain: EAGVAQSPRYKIIEKRQSVAFWCNPISGHATLYWYQQILGQGPKLLIQFQNNGVVDDSQLPKDRFSAERLKGVDSTLKIQPAKLEDSAVYLCASSLGQGLSPLHFGNGTRLTVT.

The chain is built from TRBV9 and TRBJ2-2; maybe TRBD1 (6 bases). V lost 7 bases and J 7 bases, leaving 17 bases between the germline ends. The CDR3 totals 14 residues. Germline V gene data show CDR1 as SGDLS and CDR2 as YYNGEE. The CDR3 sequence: CASATGDKLGELFF. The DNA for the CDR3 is TGTGCCAGCGCCACCGGGGACAAACTCGGGGAGCTGTTTTTT.

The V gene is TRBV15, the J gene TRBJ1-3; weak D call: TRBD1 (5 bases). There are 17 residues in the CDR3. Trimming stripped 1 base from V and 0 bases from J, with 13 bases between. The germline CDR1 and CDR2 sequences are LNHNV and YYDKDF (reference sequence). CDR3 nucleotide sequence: TGTGCCACCAGCAGAGTTGGAGGAGGGGTCTCTGGAAACACCATATATTTT. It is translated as CATSRVGGGVSGNTIYF.

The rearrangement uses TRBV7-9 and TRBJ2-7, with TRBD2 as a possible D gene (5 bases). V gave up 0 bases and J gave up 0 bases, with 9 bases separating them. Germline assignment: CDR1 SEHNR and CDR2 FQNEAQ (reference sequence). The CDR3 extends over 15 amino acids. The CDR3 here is CASSLATSVSYEQYF. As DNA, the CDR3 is TGTGCCAGCAGCTTAGCAACTAGTGTCTCCTACGAGCAGTACTTC.

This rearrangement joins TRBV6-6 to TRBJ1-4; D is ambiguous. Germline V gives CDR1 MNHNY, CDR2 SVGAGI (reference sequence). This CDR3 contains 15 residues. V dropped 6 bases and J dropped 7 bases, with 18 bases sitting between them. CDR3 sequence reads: CASSKDGGLSEKLFF. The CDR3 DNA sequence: TGTGCCAGCAGCAAAGATGGAGGTTTGAGTGAAAAACTGTTTTTT.

The CDR3 nucleotides read TGTGCCAGTAAGGGCGGGTCCAGAGATACGCAGTATTTT. Encoded protein: CASKGGSRDTQYF. The chain couples TRBV6-1 to TRBJ2-3; tentative D call: TRBD2 (5 bases). Germline V lookup: CDR1 MNHNS, CDR2 SASEGT. The V and J ends lost 9 bases and 5 bases respectively, with 15 bases between them. The CDR3 covers 13 residues.

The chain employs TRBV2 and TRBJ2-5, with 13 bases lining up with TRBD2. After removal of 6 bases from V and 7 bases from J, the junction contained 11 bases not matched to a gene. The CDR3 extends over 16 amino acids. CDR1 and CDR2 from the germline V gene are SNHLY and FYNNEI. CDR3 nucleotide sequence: TGTGCCAGCAGCGAACTAGCGGGAGGGAGTGTAGGGACCCAGTACTTC. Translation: CASSELAGGSVGTQYF.

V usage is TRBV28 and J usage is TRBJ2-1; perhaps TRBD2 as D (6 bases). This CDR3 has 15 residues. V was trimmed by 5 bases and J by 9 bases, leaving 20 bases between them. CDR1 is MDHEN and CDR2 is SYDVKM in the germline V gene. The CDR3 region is CASSPWRDRRGEQFF. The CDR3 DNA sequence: TGTGCCAGCAGTCCCTGGCGGGATAGGAGAGGTGAGCAGTTCTTC.

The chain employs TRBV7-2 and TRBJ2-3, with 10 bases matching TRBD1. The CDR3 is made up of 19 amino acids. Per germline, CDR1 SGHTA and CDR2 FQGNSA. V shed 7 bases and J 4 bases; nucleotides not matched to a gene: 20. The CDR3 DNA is TGTGCCAGCACCCGGAGGGGTTTGGGGGTGACAGGGGGCCCAGATACGCAGTATTTT. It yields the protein CASTRRGLGVTGGPDTQYF.

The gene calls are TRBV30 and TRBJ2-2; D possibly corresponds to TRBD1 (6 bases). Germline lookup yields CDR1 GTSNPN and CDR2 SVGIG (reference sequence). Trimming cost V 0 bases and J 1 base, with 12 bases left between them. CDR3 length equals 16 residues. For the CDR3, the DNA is TGTGCCTGGAGTGTGGGGGACACGATGAACACCGGGGAGCTGTTTTTT. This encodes CAWSVGDTMNTGELFF.

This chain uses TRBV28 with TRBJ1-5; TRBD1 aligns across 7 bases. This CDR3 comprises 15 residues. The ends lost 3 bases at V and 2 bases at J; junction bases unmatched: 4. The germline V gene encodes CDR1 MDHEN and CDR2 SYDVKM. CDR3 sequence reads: CASSFPDRRNQPQHF. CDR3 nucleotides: TGTGCCAGCAGTTTCCCGGACAGGCGCAATCAGCCCCAGCATTTT.

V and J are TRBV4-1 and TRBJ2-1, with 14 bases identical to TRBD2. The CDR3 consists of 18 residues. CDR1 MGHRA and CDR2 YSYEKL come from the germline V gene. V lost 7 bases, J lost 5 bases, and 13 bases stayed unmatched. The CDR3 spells CASTPRLAGGPRNNEQFF. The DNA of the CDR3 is TGCGCCAGCACCCCAAGACTAGCGGGAGGGCCTAGGAACAATGAGCAGTTCTTC.

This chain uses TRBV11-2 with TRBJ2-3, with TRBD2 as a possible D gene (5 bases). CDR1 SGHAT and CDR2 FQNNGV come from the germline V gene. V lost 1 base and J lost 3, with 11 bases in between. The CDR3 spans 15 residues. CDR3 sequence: CASSLVWAGTDTQYF. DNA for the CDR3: TGTGCCAGCAGCTTAGTTTGGGCGGGTACAGATACGCAGTATTTT.

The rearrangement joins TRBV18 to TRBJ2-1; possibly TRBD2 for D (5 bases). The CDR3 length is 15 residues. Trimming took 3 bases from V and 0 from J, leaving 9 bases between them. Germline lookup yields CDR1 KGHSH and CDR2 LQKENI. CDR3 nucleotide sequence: TGTGCCAGCTCACCTGTAGAGGGCTCCTACAATGAGCAGTTCTTC. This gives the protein CASSPVEGSYNEQFF.

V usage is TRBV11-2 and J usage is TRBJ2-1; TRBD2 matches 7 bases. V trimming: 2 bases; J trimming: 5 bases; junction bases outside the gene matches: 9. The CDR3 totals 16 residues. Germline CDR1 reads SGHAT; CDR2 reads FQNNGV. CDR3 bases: TGTGCCAGCAGCTTACAGGTCGCTAGCGGTAACAATGAGCAGTTCTTC. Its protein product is CASSLQVASGNNEQFF.

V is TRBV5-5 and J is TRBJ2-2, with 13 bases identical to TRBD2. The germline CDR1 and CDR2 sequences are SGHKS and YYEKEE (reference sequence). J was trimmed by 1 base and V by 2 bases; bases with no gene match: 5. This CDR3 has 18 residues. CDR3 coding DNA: TGTGCCAGCAGCTTCCTCCGGACTAGCGGGGGGAACACCGGGGAGCTGTTTTTT. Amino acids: CASSFLRTSGGNTGELFF.

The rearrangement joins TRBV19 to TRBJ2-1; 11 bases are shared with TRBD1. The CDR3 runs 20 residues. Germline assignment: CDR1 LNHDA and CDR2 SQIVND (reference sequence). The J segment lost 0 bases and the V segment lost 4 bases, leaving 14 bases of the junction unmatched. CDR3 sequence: CASSTGGGQGGTSSYNEQFF. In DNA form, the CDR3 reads TGTGCCAGTAGTACTGGAGGGGGACAGGGGGGTACTAGCTCCTACAATGAGCAGTTCTTC.

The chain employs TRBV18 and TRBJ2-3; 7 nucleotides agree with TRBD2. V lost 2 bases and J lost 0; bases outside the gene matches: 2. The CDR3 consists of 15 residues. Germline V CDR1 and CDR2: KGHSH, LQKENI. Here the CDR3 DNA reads TGTGCCAGCTCACCAGCGGGAGCTAGCACAGATACGCAGTATTTT. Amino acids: CASSPAGASTDTQYF.

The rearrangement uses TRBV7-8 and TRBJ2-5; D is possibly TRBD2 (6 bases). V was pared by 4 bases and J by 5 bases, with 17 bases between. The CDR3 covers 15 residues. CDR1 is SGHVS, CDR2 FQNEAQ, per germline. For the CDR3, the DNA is TGTGCCAGCAGCTCTAGGGACTTCGGCACGGAGACCCAGTACTTC. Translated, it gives CASSSRDFGTETQYF.

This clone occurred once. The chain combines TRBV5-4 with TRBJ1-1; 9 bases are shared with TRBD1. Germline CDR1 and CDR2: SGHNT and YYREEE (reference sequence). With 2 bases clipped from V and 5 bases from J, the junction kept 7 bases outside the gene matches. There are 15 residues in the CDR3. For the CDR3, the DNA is TGTGCCAGCAGCTTTGAAACAGGGGGCAAGACTGAAGCTTTCTTT. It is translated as CASSFETGGKTEAFF.

This CDR3 reads CASRDWEGNTIYF. The DNA for the CDR3 is TGTGCCAGTCGAGACTGGGAGGGAAACACCATATATTTT. V usage is TRBV6-5 and J usage is TRBJ1-3; D remains ambiguous. CDR1 and CDR2 from the germline V gene are MNHEY and SVGAGI. Trimming stripped 9 bases from V and 4 bases from J, with 13 bases between. CDR3 size: 13 residues.

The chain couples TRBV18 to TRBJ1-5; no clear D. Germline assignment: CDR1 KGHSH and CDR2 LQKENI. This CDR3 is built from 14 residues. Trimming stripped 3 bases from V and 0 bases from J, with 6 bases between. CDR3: CASSPGNSNQPQHF. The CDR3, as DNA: TGTGCCAGCTCACCGGGCAATAGCAATCAGCCCCAGCATTTT.

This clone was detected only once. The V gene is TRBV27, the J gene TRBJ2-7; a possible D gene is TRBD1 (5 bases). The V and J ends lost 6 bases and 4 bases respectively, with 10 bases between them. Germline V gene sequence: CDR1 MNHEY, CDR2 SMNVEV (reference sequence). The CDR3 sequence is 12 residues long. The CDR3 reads CASSRQGYEQYF. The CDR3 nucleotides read TGTGCCAGCAGCCGGCAGGGTTACGAGCAGTACTTC.

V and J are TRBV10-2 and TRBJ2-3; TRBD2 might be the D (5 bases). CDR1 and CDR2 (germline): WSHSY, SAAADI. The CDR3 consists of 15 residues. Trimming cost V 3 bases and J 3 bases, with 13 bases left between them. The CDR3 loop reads CASSDRGMRTDTQYF. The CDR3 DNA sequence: TGCGCCAGCAGTGATCGGGGAATGAGGACAGATACGCAGTATTTT.

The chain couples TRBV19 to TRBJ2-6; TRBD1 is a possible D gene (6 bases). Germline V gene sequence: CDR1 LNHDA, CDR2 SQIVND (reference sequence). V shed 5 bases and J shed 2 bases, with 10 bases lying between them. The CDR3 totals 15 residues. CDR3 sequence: CASSAWTAGANVLTF. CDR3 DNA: TGTGCCAGTAGTGCATGGACAGCTGGGGCCAACGTCCTGACTTTC.

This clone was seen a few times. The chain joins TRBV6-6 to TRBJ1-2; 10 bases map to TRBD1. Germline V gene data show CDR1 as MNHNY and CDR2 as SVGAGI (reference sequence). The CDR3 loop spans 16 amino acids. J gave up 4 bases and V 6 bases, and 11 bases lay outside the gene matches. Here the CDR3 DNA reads TGTGCCAGCAGCTCCGGACCGGGACAGGGGTCCTATGGCTACACCTTC. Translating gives CASSSGPGQGSYGYTF.

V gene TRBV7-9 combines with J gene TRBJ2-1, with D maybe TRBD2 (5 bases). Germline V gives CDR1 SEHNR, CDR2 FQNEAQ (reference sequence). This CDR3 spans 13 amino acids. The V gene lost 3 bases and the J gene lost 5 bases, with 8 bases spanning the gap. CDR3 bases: TGTGCCAGCAGCTTGAGCGGAGACAATGAGCAGTTCTTC. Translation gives CASSLSGDNEQFF.

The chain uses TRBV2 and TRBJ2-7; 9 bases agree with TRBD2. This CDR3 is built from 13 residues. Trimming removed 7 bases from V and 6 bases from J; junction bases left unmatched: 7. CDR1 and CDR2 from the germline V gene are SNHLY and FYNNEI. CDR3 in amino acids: CASTAGGPLEQYF. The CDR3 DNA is TGTGCCAGCACCGCGGGAGGGCCCCTCGAGCAGTACTTC. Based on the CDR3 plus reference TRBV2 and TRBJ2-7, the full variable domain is EPEVTQTPSHQVTQMGQEVILRCVPISNHLYFYWYRQILGQKVEFLVSFYNNEISEKSEIFDDQFSVERPDGSNFTLKIRSTKLEDSAMYFCASTAGGPLEQYFGPGTRLTVT.

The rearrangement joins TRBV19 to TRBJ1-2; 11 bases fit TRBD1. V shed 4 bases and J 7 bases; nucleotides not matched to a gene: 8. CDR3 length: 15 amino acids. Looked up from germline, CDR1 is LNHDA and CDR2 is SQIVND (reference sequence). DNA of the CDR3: TGTGCCAGTAGTAGGCTTGGACAGGGGGCTCTTGGCTACACCTTC. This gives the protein CASSRLGQGALGYTF.